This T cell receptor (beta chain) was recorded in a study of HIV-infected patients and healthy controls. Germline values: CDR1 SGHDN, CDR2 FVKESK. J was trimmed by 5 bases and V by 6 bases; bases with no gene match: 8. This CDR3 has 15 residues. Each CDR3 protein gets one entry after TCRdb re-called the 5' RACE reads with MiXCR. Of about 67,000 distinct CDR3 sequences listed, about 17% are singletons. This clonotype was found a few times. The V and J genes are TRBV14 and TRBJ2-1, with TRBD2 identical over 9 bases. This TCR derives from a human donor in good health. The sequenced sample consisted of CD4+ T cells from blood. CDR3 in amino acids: CASSPLRGGHNEQFF. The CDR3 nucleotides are TGTGCCAGCAGTCCTCTGCGGGGGGGCCACAATGAGCAGTTCTTC.